This passage covers 10 T cell receptor beta chains from one sample sequenced in a study of T cell clones after liver transplantation. Generated by immunoSEQ multiplex PCR, the TCRdb table keeps only in-frame clones and is missing some. The repertoire holds more than 15,000 clones, with over 80% as singletons. Sequencing used CD8+ T cells from blood, obtained before liver transplant. The receptors here all came from a human donor who received a liver transplant.

The rearrangement uses TRBV6-5 and TRBJ2-7; weak D call: TRBD1 (6 bases). The CDR3 totals 15 residues. V lost 0 bases to trimming and J lost 5 bases, with 14 bases between them. CDR1 and CDR2 from the germline V gene are MNHEY and SVGAGI. The CDR3 loop reads CASSYSGGLVNEQYF. DNA of the CDR3: TGTGCCAGCAGTTACTCAGGGGGTCTCGTAAACGAGCAGTACTTC.

The rearrangement links TRBV10-3 to TRBJ2-1; TRBD1 matches 8 bases. V shed 2 bases, J shed 9 bases, and the junction held 15 bases outside the gene matches. The germline V gene has CDR1 ENHRY and CDR2 SYGVKD. CDR3 length equals 17 residues. The chain's CDR3 is CAISESSRTGQGTEQFF. The CDR3 bases are TGTGCCATCAGTGAGAGTTCTCGGACAGGGCAGGGTACTGAGCAGTTCTTC.

The J gene is TRBJ1-1, the V gene TRBV9, with D possibly matching TRBD1 (5 bases). V lost 2 bases to trimming and J lost 11 bases, with 16 bases between them. The CDR3 is 13 residues long. Germline CDR1 and CDR2: SGDLS and YYNGEE. In DNA form, the CDR3 reads TGTGCCAGCAGCGTGGGGGGGTATGCCGTGGCTTTCTTT. It encodes CASSVGGYAVAFF.

V gene TRBV6-5 combines with J gene TRBJ1-5; 10 nucleotides match TRBD1. This CDR3 has 15 residues. Germline V lookup: CDR1 MNHEY, CDR2 SVGAGI. V shed 6 bases and J 2 bases; nucleotides not matched to a gene: 4. CDR3 nucleotides: TGTGCCAGCAGGGCCGGGACAGGGGGCAATCAGCCCCAGCATTTT. As protein: CASRAGTGGNQPQHF.

The chain employs TRBV5-4 and TRBJ2-7; the match to TRBD1 covers 7 bases. Germline CDR1 reads SGHNT; CDR2 reads YYREEE (reference sequence). V lost 4 bases, J lost 0 bases, and 1 base stayed unmatched. The CDR3 is made up of 13 amino acids. The CDR3 here is CASSRQGSYEQYF. The CDR3 coding sequence is TGTGCCAGCAGCAGACAGGGCTCCTACGAGCAGTACTTC.

CDR3 protein: CASSIVQNTEAFF. Here the CDR3 DNA reads TGTGCCAGTAGTATAGTTCAGAACACTGAAGCTTTCTTT. The chain couples TRBV19 to TRBJ1-1; D unclear. CDR3 length: 13 amino acids. Trimming removed 1 base from V and 1 base from J, with 4 bases in between. In germline, CDR1 is LNHDA, CDR2 SQIVND (reference sequence).

The chain recombines TRBV30 with TRBJ2-3; tentatively, D is TRBD2 (6 bases). Trimming shortened V by 3 bases and J by 5 bases, and 6 bases separated the two germline ends. The CDR3 sequence is 11 residues long. Germline CDR1 and CDR2: GTSNPN and SVGIG (reference sequence). The CDR3 loop reads CAWREGDTQYF. The CDR3 nucleotides read TGTGCCTGGAGGGAGGGAGATACGCAGTATTTT.

This chain connects TRBV29-1 to TRBJ1-2; D ambiguous. CDR3 size: 15 residues. Trimming removed 0 bases at V and 2 bases at J, with 13 bases between. Germline values: CDR1 SQVTM, CDR2 ANQGSEA. CDR3 region: CSVEDGWRRNYGYTF. The CDR3 bases are TGCAGCGTTGAAGATGGGTGGCGCCGAAACTATGGCTACACCTTC.

CDR3 sequence (DNA): TGTGCCAGCAGCCCAGCGCAGCGGGGACGGGATGAGCAGTTCTTC. Translation gives CASSPAQRGRDEQFF. The chain couples TRBV7-9 to TRBJ2-1; 7 bases agree with TRBD2. The V and J ends lost 5 bases and 8 bases, in that order; junction bases with no gene match: 12. Germline-derived CDR1 and CDR2 are SEHNR and FQNEAQ (reference sequence). The CDR3 runs to 15 residues.

For this clone: This same CDR3 is encoded by further DNA sequences in the sample. V gene TRBV5-1 combines with J gene TRBJ2-7; the match to TRBD2 covers 7 bases. CDR3 length: 15 residues. Germline CDR1 and CDR2: SGHRS and YFSETQ. With 0 bases clipped from V and 6 bases from J, the junction kept 9 bases outside the gene matches. This chain's CDR3 is CASSLVSGTGGEQYF. The CDR3 DNA reads TGCGCCAGCAGCTTGGTCTCCGGGACGGGGGGCGAGCAGTACTTC.